The 18 T cell receptor beta chains presented below share a single source sample, sequenced in a study of T cells in Graves' hyperthyroidism and ophthalmopathy (dated by TCRdb to about 2019). Library method: multiplex PCR. Data came from an Illumina HiSeq 2000. The TCR beta CDR3 regions were amplified from RNA transcripts. For the first round of RT-PCR on the TCR CDR3, the HTBI primer set was used together with the Qiagen OneStep RT-PCR kit. In-frame beta chains were kept once TCRdb had trimmed the public reads at Q25 with fastp and called clones with MiXCR. Each CDR3 protein appears once, grouped with its most common genes and DNA. The sample table contains approximately 200,000 distinct CDR3 sequences; only one count was recorded for 15% to 20% of them. The top ten clonotypes cover approximately 40% of the sample. The sample taken for sequencing was blood. The receptor source for this set is a middle-aged man with Graves' hyperthyroidism.

The rearrangement links TRBV11-3 to TRBJ2-3, with D tentatively TRBD1 (5 bases). The ends were cut back, 3 bases at V and 7 bases at J, with 8 bases in the middle. In germline, CDR1 is SGHNT, CDR2 YENEEA. The CDR3 sequence is 12 residues long. CDR3 in DNA: TGTGCCAGCAGCTTCGGACAATATACGCAGTATTTT. Amino acid sequence: CASSFGQYTQYF.

This clonotype was found many times. This chain connects TRBV4-3 to TRBJ2-3; D might be TRBD1 (5 bases). The CDR3 totals 14 residues. Germline V CDR1 and CDR2: LGHNA, YSLEER. Trimming shortened V by 0 bases and J by 5 bases, and 9 bases separated the two germline ends. DNA of the CDR3: TGCGCCAGCAGCCAAGACCAGGGTGGAGATACGCAGTATTTT. Its protein is CASSQDQGGDTQYF.

The gene calls are TRBV7-3 and TRBJ2-7; the D is unclear. Between the trimmed V and J ends, which lost 4 bases and 4 bases, there was a span of 17 bases. There are 15 residues in the CDR3. CDR1 is SGHTA and CDR2 is FQGTGA in the germline V gene. CDR3 region: CASSSIAGPVYEQYF. Written as DNA, the CDR3 is TGTGCCAGCAGCTCAATTGCAGGCCCAGTATACGAGCAGTACTTC.

This clonotype showed up just a few times. V gene TRBV19 combines with J gene TRBJ2-2; 8 bases fit TRBD1. V dropped 5 bases and J dropped 4; count of bases not matched to a gene: 9. Germline-derived CDR1 and CDR2 are LNHDA and SQIVND (reference sequence). The CDR3 spans 16 residues. CDR3 sequence reads: CASSLTRGRGTGELFF. The CDR3 DNA reads as TGTGCCAGTAGTTTAACCAGGGGGCGAGGCACCGGGGAGCTGTTTTTT. The full variable domain, its missing parts supplied by reference TRBV19 and TRBJ2-2, is DGGITQSPKYLFRKEGQNVTLSCEQNLNHDAMYWYRQDPGQGLRLIYYSQIVNDFQKGDIAEGYSVSREKKESFPLTVTSAQKNPTAFYLCASSLTRGRGTGELFFGEGSRLTVL.

The sample holds many counts of this clonotype. This chain joins TRBV28 and TRBJ2-7; 7 nucleotides agree with TRBD2. The CDR3 sequence is 15 residues long. With 5 bases clipped from V and 5 bases from J, the junction kept 12 bases outside the gene matches. Germline CDR1 is MDHEN and CDR2 is SYDVKM. For the CDR3, the DNA is TGTGCCAGCAGTACCCATATTAACGGGAGGAACGAGCAGTACTTC. The encoded protein is CASSTHINGRNEQYF.

In its sample, this clonotype was seen many times. The chain couples TRBV11-2 to TRBJ1-1; 8 bases align to TRBD1. J gave up 1 base and V 0 bases, and 13 bases lay outside the gene matches. From germline, CDR1 is SGHAT and CDR2 FQNNGV. This CDR3 spans 19 amino acids. Here the CDR3 reads CASSLDRGAGGVTNTEAFF. As DNA, the CDR3 is TGTGCCAGCAGCTTAGATCGGGGTGCAGGGGGCGTAACGAACACTGAAGCTTTCTTT.

This clonotype was seen ten or more times. CDR3 amino acids: CASSQGRGMGETQYF. The CDR3 nucleotides are TGCGCCAGCAGCCAAGGACGGGGGATGGGAGAGACCCAGTACTTC. The chain joins TRBV5-1 to TRBJ2-5, with D tentatively TRBD2 (6 bases). This CDR3 comprises 15 residues. Germline CDR1 and CDR2: SGHRS and YFSETQ. The ends were cut back, 4 bases at V and 4 bases at J, with 17 bases in the middle.

In its sample, this clonotype was seen many times. The chain employs TRBV7-8 and TRBJ1-4; D is undetermined. Germline loops: CDR1 SGHVS, CDR2 FQNEAQ. The CDR3 has 16 residues. V was trimmed by 1 base and J by 7 bases, leaving 16 bases between them. The CDR3 sequence is CASSLVGSVGGEKLFF. CDR3 nucleotides: TGTGCCAGCAGCTTAGTCGGTAGTGTTGGCGGTGAAAAACTGTTTTTT.

This clonotype was found once. One junction end does not reproduce the germline sequence, and a read error may be involved. The chain couples TRBV7-2 to TRBJ2-3, with 11 bases identical to TRBD2. The CDR3 has 17 residues. Germline values: CDR1 SGHTA, CDR2 FQGNSA. The CDR3 reads CASSRQQLAGGTDTQYF. The DNA for the CDR3 is TGCGCCAGCAGCCGCCAGCAACTAGCGGGAGGCACAGATACGCAGTATTTT.

The chain carries TRBV19 and TRBJ2-1; D is perhaps TRBD2 (5 bases). The CDR3 has 12 residues. The V gene's germline CDR1 is LNHDA and CDR2 SQIVND (reference sequence). Trimming pared 4 bases from V and 15 bases from J, leaving 16 bases between. The CDR3 spells CASSTARSGLFF. The CDR3 nucleotides read TGTGCCAGTAGTACGGCCCGAAGCGGCTTGTTCTTC.

The rearrangement links TRBV20-1 to TRBJ2-3; D is tentatively TRBD1 or TRBD2 (5 bases each). CDR3 size: 16 residues. V gave up 4 bases and J gave up 4 bases, with 21 bases separating them. Looked up from germline, CDR1 is DFQATT and CDR2 is SNEGSKA (reference sequence). The CDR3, as DNA: TGCAGTGCTATGGGGTCCTTGGGAGAGGGGTCAGATACGCAGTATTTT. Residues: CSAMGSLGEGSDTQYF.

This clonotype was seen at least ten times. This chain uses TRBV2 with TRBJ2-2; D is ambiguous. Germline V gene sequence: CDR1 SNHLY, CDR2 FYNNEI. Trimming shortened V by 5 bases and J by 7 bases, and 8 bases separated the two germline ends. CDR3 length: 12 residues. The CDR3 sequence: CASSPRRGELFF. Here the CDR3 DNA reads TGTGCCAGCAGTCCGAGGCGCGGGGAGCTGTTTTTT.

The chain uses TRBV11-2 and TRBJ1-3, with D possibly matching TRBD1 (5 bases). Trimming stripped 5 bases from V and 8 bases from J, with 13 bases between. Per germline, CDR1 SGHAT and CDR2 FQNNGV. This CDR3 contains 13 residues. The CDR3 nucleotides read TGTGCCAGCAGCCCACAGTCGGGGGACACCATATATTTT. Residues: CASSPQSGDTIYF.

For the CDR3, the DNA is TGTGCCAGCAGCCGACTAGCGGTCTACGAGCAGTACTTC. This gives the protein CASSRLAVYEQYF. The chain is built from TRBV7-3 and TRBJ2-7; TRBD2 aligns across 9 bases. The CDR3 length is 13 residues. V gave up 5 bases and J gave up 3 bases; unmatched junction bases: 2. Germline V gives CDR1 SGHTA, CDR2 FQGTGA.

This clonotype appeared many times. The V call is TRBV20-1, the J call TRBJ2-4, with 8 bases matching TRBD1. V was clipped by 1 base and J by 0 bases; unmatched bases: 2. The germline V gene has CDR1 DFQATT and CDR2 SNEGSKA (reference sequence). The CDR3 is 15 residues long. The chain's CDR3 is CSARGQGIAKNIQYF. CDR3 nucleotide sequence: TGCAGTGCTAGAGGACAGGGGATAGCCAAAAACATTCAGTACTTC.

The chain recombines TRBV5-6 with TRBJ2-7; D may be TRBD1 (6 bases). The V gene's germline CDR1 is SGHDT and CDR2 YYEEEE. This CDR3 spans 13 amino acids. Trimming took off 2 bases at V and 7 bases at J, with 13 bases between the two ends. CDR3 nucleotides: TGTGCCAGCAGCTTATTACAGGGCCGGGAGCAGTACTTC. Its protein is CASSLLQGREQYF.

This clonotype has just a few counts. V and J are TRBV6-2 or TRBV6-3 and TRBJ2-3; 8 nucleotides align to TRBD2. The germline V gene has CDR1 MNHEY and CDR2 SVGEGT. Unmatched junction bases numbered 7, after V lost 6 bases and J lost 2 bases. This CDR3 is built from 15 residues. For the CDR3, the DNA is TGTGCCAGCAGCGCCTTAGCGGGAACCACAGATACGCAGTATTTT. Its translation: CASSALAGTTDTQYF.

This clonotype was seen repeatedly, ten times or more. V gene TRBV7-3 combines with J gene TRBJ2-2, with 7 bases identical to TRBD2. Trimming cost V 5 bases and J 1 base; bases outside gene matches: 4. This CDR3 contains 15 residues. Germline CDR1 is SGHTA and CDR2 is FQGTGA. CDR3 coding DNA: TGTGCCAGCAGCCGGCCGGGGGGGAACACCGGGGAGCTGTTTTTT. It specifies CASSRPGGNTGELFF.